A single sample is the source of the 17 T cell receptor beta chains below, sequenced in a study of blood T cell repertoires in COVID-19. Measured with immunoSEQ multiplex PCR; TCRdb has only the in-frame clones, and not every one. Of 280,000 or so clones in the sample, around 89% were seen once. Material: peripheral blood. Every receptor here comes from a woman aged 55-70 years with acute or convalescent COVID-19.

The chain links TRBV3-1 (or the pseudogene TRBV3-2) to TRBJ2-5, with 12 bases aligning to TRBD2. The germline V gene encodes CDR1 LGHDT and CDR2 YNNKEL (reference sequence). After removal of 0 bases from V and 5 bases from J, the junction contained 16 bases not matched to a gene. The CDR3 is 20 residues long. In DNA form, the CDR3 reads TGTGCCAGCAGCCAAGATGGCCCCCGGACTAGCGGGGTGAAGGTGGAGACCCAGTACTTC. Protein: CASSQDGPRTSGVKVETQYF.

The rearrangement uses TRBV5-1 and TRBJ2-1; a possible D gene is TRBD2 (6 bases). Germline loops: CDR1 SGHRS, CDR2 YFSETQ. The length of the CDR3 is 15 residues. V lost 0 bases, J lost 5 bases, and 12 bases lay in between. CDR3 coding DNA: TGCGCCAGCAGCTTGGCGACGGGGGAAAACAATGAGCAGTTCTTC. This gives the protein CASSLATGENNEQFF.

The chain is built from TRBV21-1 and TRBJ1-2; the D call of TRBD1 is as the table states it, not checked on the DNA. TRBV21-1 is marked as a pseudogene. This CDR3 region has 12 residues. The CDR3 DNA is TGTGCCAGAGGGACATACCTAATCCGCTACACCTTC. This encodes CARGTYLIRYTF.

This clone appeared a few times. The chain couples TRBV30 to TRBJ1-5, with 7 nucleotides matching TRBD1. CDR3 length: 14 residues. Germline CDR1 GTSNPN, CDR2 SVGIG (reference sequence). Trimming removed 7 bases from V and 7 bases from J; junction bases left unmatched: 13. CDR3 sequence (DNA): TGTGCCTTCAGCCTTACAGGGGTCGGCCAGCCCCAGCATTTT. Its translation: CAFSLTGVGQPQHF. The full variable domain, with the rest looked up from reference TRBV30 and TRBJ1-5, is SQTIHQWPATLVQPVGSPLSLECTVEGTSNPNLYWYRQAAGRGLQLLFYSVGIGQISSEVPQNLSASRPQDRQFILSSKKLLLSDSGFYLCAFSLTGVGQPQHFGDGTRLSIL.

V usage is TRBV7-6 and J usage is TRBJ2-3, with TRBD2 matching over 12 bases. CDR3 length: 18 amino acids. V shed 1 base, J shed 4 bases, and the junction held 9 bases outside the gene matches. Germline V gene sequence: CDR1 SGHVS, CDR2 FNYEAQ. CDR3 nucleotide sequence: TGTGCCAGCAGCTTAGTTGGGACTAGCGGGTTCATCGCAGATACGCAGTATTTT. As protein: CASSLVGTSGFIADTQYF.

This sequence joins TRBV19 and TRBJ2-5, with TRBD1 identical over 10 bases. CDR1 is LNHDA and CDR2 is SQIVND in the germline V gene (reference sequence). CDR3 size: 15 residues. Trimming at V came to 3 bases and at J to 3 bases, leaving 4 bases not matched to a gene. The CDR3 here is CASSISGQGKETQYF. Here the CDR3 DNA reads TGTGCCAGTAGTATCTCGGGACAGGGGAAAGAGACCCAGTACTTC.

The V call is TRBV28, the J call TRBJ1-5; tentatively, D is TRBD1 (5 bases). V was pared by 5 bases and J by 4 bases, with 15 bases between. The CDR3 contains 15 residues. Looked up from germline, CDR1 is MDHEN and CDR2 is SYDVKM. For the CDR3, the DNA is TGTGCCAGCAGTCTTGTGGGGGGGGTAAATCAGCCCCAGCATTTT. It is translated as CASSLVGGVNQPQHF.

The chain joins TRBV5-1 to TRBJ2-5, with D unresolved. CDR1 SGHRS and CDR2 YFSETQ come from the germline V gene. This CDR3 has 14 amino acids. Trimming left V 0 bases short and J 5 bases short, with 11 bases between. CDR3 region: CASSLAVASETQYF. CDR3 DNA sequence: TGCGCCAGCAGCTTGGCGGTAGCCTCGGAGACCCAGTACTTC.

The V gene is TRBV30, the J gene TRBJ1-3, with D uncertain. V shed 5 bases and J shed 0 bases, with 5 bases lying between them. The CDR3 loop spans 12 amino acids. The germline CDR1 and CDR2 sequences are GTSNPN and SVGIG (reference sequence). CDR3 sequence reads: CAWGYSGNTIYF. The CDR3 coding sequence is TGTGCCTGGGGTTACTCTGGAAACACCATATATTTT.

Only a few counts were recorded for this clone. The rearrangement uses TRBV28 and TRBJ2-7; 11 bases are shared with TRBD2. V shed 7 bases and J 4 bases; nucleotides not matched to a gene: 15. This CDR3 contains 17 residues. Germline lookup yields CDR1 MDHEN and CDR2 SYDVKM. This CDR3 is CASTGTPRLAGSYEQYF. The CDR3 DNA is TGTGCCAGCACCGGGACACCCCGACTAGCGGGAAGTTACGAGCAGTACTTC.

J is TRBJ2-1 and V is TRBV7-2; D is uncertain. The V gene lost 5 bases and the J gene lost 7 bases, with 9 bases spanning the gap. Germline-derived CDR1 and CDR2 are SGHTA and FQGNSA. The CDR3 totals 12 residues. CDR3 nucleotides: TGTGCCAGCAGCCCGGTCGGGAATGAGCAGTTCTTC. Translating it yields CASSPVGNEQFF.

The V gene is TRBV5-6, the J gene TRBJ1-1; perhaps TRBD1 as D (6 bases). The CDR3 length is 14 residues. Germline V CDR1 and CDR2: SGHDT, YYEEEE. V was shortened by 0 bases and J by 5 bases, with 11 bases between the two germline ends. This CDR3 is CASSLGTGNTEAFF. The CDR3 nucleotides are TGTGCCAGCAGCTTGGGAACAGGGAATACTGAAGCTTTCTTT.

The chain joins TRBV29-1 to TRBJ1-2; TRBD1 is a possible D gene (5 bases). The V and J ends lost 5 bases and 13 bases respectively, with 11 bases between them. The CDR3 totals 9 residues. CDR1 is SQVTM, CDR2 ANQGSEA, per germline. CDR3 loop: CSVRGPSTF. CDR3 DNA: TGCAGCGTTAGGGGCCCTAGCACCTTC.

This chain uses TRBV9 with TRBJ1-1; 12 bases are shared with TRBD1. This CDR3 spans 16 amino acids. V dropped 2 bases and J dropped 6; count of bases not matched to a gene: 8. Germline lookup yields CDR1 SGDLS and CDR2 YYNGEE. The CDR3 is CASSVFGTGGVAEAFF. CDR3 sequence (DNA): TGTGCCAGCAGCGTTTTTGGGACAGGGGGCGTCGCTGAAGCTTTCTTT.

The V call is TRBV2, the J call TRBJ1-1; D unresolved. Germline CDR1 SNHLY, CDR2 FYNNEI. Trimming stripped 10 bases from V and 3 bases from J, with 15 bases between. CDR3 size: 13 residues. The CDR3 coding sequence is TGTGCCACCGGGATCAGGCTGGACACTGAAGCTTTCTTT. It encodes CATGIRLDTEAFF.

The CDR3 DNA sequence: TGTGCCAGCAGCGCGGGACAGGTGACCTACGAGCAGTACTTC. It yields the protein CASSAGQVTYEQYF. The V and J genes are TRBV6-5 and TRBJ2-7; 8 nucleotides line up with TRBD1. The germline gives CDR1 MNHEY, CDR2 SVGAGI. V was clipped by 6 bases and J by 2 bases; unmatched bases: 6. This CDR3 spans 14 amino acids.

This clone was seen just once. The chain has TRBV7-9 and TRBJ2-1, with D hard to call. V was cut by 1 base and J by 5 bases, with 6 bases left in between. The germline gives CDR1 SEHNR, CDR2 FQNEAQ (reference sequence). The CDR3 runs 13 residues. The CDR3: CASSLVANNEQFF. In nucleotides, the CDR3 is TGTGCCAGCAGCTTAGTTGCGAACAATGAGCAGTTCTTC.